This T cell receptor (beta chain) emerged from a study of cytomegalovirus exposure and HLA in healthy donors. Vbeta (60) and Jbeta (13) primers were used in the PCR. Assay: immunoSEQ multiplex PCR; the TCRdb copy retains only in-frame clones and omits some. The data show over 100,000 clones, 75% to 80% seen once. This clone was recorded only once. The specimen sequenced was PBMCs. The clonotype comes from a male donor in good health and CMV-seronegative.

CDR3 region: CASSPRRGVNTEAFF. The CDR3 bases are TGTGCCAGCAGCCCCCGACGGGGGGTGAACACTGAAGCTTTCTTT. This sequence joins TRBV7-6 and TRBJ1-1; D is possibly TRBD1 (5 bases). V was pared by 5 bases and J by 0 bases, with 13 bases between. Germline V lookup: CDR1 SGHVS, CDR2 FNYEAQ. CDR3 length: 15 amino acids.